These 4 T cell receptor beta chains were all obtained from the same sample, sequenced in a study of blood T cell repertoires in COVID-19. This table comes from immunoSEQ multiplex PCR, and its TCRdb copy is limited to in-frame clones, with some not included. The table lists around 160,000 clones, around 84% of them singletons. Sequenced sample: peripheral blood. These TCRs come from an elderly woman with acute or convalescent COVID-19.

This clone occurred a few times. The rearrangement joins TRBV5-5 to TRBJ2-1, with 13 nucleotides matching TRBD2. V trimming: 1 base; J trimming: 4 bases; junction bases outside the gene matches: 2. This CDR3 contains 16 residues. Germline V gene sequence: CDR1 SGHKS, CDR2 YYEKEE (reference sequence). The CDR3 DNA sequence: TGTGCCAGCAGCTTGACTAGCGGGAGGGAGTACAATGAGCAGTTCTTC. It encodes CASSLTSGREYNEQFF. Full variable domain (missing parts from reference TRBV5-5 and TRBJ2-1): DAGVTQSPTHLIKTRGQQVTLRCSPISGHKSVSWYQQVLGQGPQFIFQYYEKEERGRGNFPDRFSARQFPNYSSELNVNALLLGDSALYLCASSLTSGREYNEQFFGPGTRLTVL.

This clone was counted between two and nine times. The rearrangement uses TRBV4-2 and TRBJ1-6; 8 nucleotides match TRBD1. The CDR3 has 15 amino acids. Germline CDR1 and CDR2: LGHNA and YNFKEQ. V shed 1 base, J shed 10 bases, and the junction held 6 bases outside the gene matches. CDR3 region: CASSQAWTGRSPLHF. CDR3 coding DNA: TGTGCCAGCAGCCAAGCCTGGACAGGGAGATCACCCCTCCACTTT.

The V call is TRBV21-1, the J call TRBJ2-3; the D call of TRBD2 is as the table states it, not checked on the DNA. TRBV21-1 is a listed pseudogene. CDR3 size: 15 residues. The CDR3 reads CASRSRGSSTDTQYF. CDR3 sequence (DNA): TGTGCCAGCAGGTCCCGCGGGAGTAGCACAGATACGCAGTATTTT.

This sequence joins TRBV11-2 and TRBJ1-1, with TRBD1 matching over 9 bases. There are 15 residues in the CDR3. V was pared by 7 bases and J by 1 base, with 7 bases of the junction left unmatched. Germline CDR1 is SGHAT and CDR2 is FQNNGV. The CDR3 region has the DNA TGTGCCAGCATCCTACAGGGGGCGTCGAACACTGAAGCTTTCTTT. This codes for CASILQGASNTEAFF.